This T cell receptor beta chain was identified during a study of blood T cell repertoires in COVID-19 (dated by TCRdb to the early 2020s). Broadly, across the study: Samples from collaborators originated in the United States, Italy and Spain and spanned both the acute and convalescent phases of COVID-19. The material from the prospective study consisted of cDNA or gDNA derived from T cells, B-cell-depleted T cells, or PBMCs. Deeply sampled blood TCRbeta repertoires from subjects exposed to, actively infected with, or recovered from COVID-19 were included in the dataset. A freely available public database, intended as a resource for researchers studying the immune response to SARS-CoV-2, is where the repertoires were released. The samples were drawn from two sources: the first 160 participants of the ongoing ImmuneRACE study, and approximately 1,300 subjects contributed by 6 global collaborators. Nearly every sample came with metadata listing a de-identified subject ID, COVID-19 status, age in years and sex. Where available, HLA class I and class II types were obtained from metadata supplied by the sample provider rather than from assay-based typing. Broader findings and caveats from the paper: The quantity of clinical and demographic metadata differed by source and by participant and was supplied without curation.

The immunoSEQ Assay, a bias-controlled multiplex PCR, was used to amplify TCRbeta CDR3 regions from genomic DNA. For the original study's pipeline: Nucleated cell counts per sample were estimated from amplification of reference gene primers within the assay. To quantify the absolute abundance of each unique TCRbeta CDR3 rearrangement, sequence reads were collapsed and filtered. For each sample, productive Simpson clonality was calculated as the square root of Simpson's diversity index over productive rearrangements. TCRdb provides this immuneACCESS table in a form limited to in-frame rearrangements. Some clones are lacking; in checked studies, under half of them reflect an unresolved V gene, and why the rest are absent is not known. Clone size and V and J calls were adopted from that table, with D and trimming inferred from the DNA. The sample has roughly 250,000 clones on record, 81% of them singletons. The ten largest clones add up to roughly 2.9% of the sample.

Whole blood was collected in K2EDTA tubes by collaborating institutions according to the institutions' own protocols. For TCRbeta analysis, collaborators shipped samples as frozen whole blood, isolated PBMCs, or DNA extracted from either of those sample types. This clone was seen a few times. Its antigen remains undetermined. No base qualities exist here, and no much larger clone lies one base off it. The germline V gene (reference sequence) yields GTSNPN for CDR1 and SVGIG for CDR2. Inclusive of the bounding cysteine and phenylalanine, the CDR3 is 13 residues long. Only the CDR3 region is kept as DNA, spanning 39 bases read in frame from base 1. For this chain, trimming is 2 bases at the V end and 4 bases at the J end, and the number of junction bases without a gene match is 3.

Specimen: peripheral blood. The rearrangement combines TRBV30 with TRBJ1-2, with 8 bases aligning to TRBD1. This TCR was recovered from a woman aged 60-75 years with active or convalescent COVID-19. The nucleotides are TGTGCCTGGAGTTTTACAGGGGGCTATGGCTACACCTTC. Its protein product is CAWSFTGGYGYTF.